A single sample gave rise to the 8 T cell receptor beta chains below, sequenced in a study of CD8+CD57+ T cells in acquired aplastic anemia. TCR beta VDJ and CDR3 profiling used genomic DNA as template. TCRdb redid the calling of the reads with MiXCR, one entry per CDR3 protein. The table records about 190,000 distinct CDR3 sequences, 64% of them present only once. Sample: sorted CD4+, CD8+, or CD8+CD57+ T cells (not recorded which) from PBMCs. The receptor source for this set is a human donor with severe aplastic anemia or a healthy control (not recorded which).

This clonotype was counted once. The chain carries TRBV19 and TRBJ2-3; no definite D call. This CDR3 has 13 amino acids. Trimming shortened V by 3 bases and J by 0 bases, and 4 bases separated the two germline ends. From germline, CDR1 is LNHDA and CDR2 SQIVND (reference sequence). CDR3 DNA sequence: TGTGCCAGTAGTATGGATAGCACAGATACGCAGTATTTT. Translated: CASSMDSTDTQYF.

The rearrangement uses TRBV11-3 and TRBJ2-2; 7 positions agree with TRBD1. V dropped 3 bases and J dropped 5; count of bases not matched to a gene: 6. This CDR3 has 15 amino acids. CDR1 and CDR2 from the germline V gene are SGHNT and YENEEA. This CDR3 reads CASSLTGSVTGELFF. For the CDR3, the DNA is TGTGCCAGCAGCTTGACAGGGTCGGTGACCGGGGAGCTGTTTTTT.

This clonotype was seen more than once but under ten times. J is TRBJ1-2 and V is TRBV7-9, with 8 bases that match TRBD1. The ends lost 0 bases at V and 4 bases at J; junction bases unmatched: 4. In germline, CDR1 is SEHNR, CDR2 FQNEAQ (reference sequence). This CDR3 comprises 15 residues. DNA of the CDR3: TGTGCCAGCAGCTTAGCCGGACAGGGTCTCTATGGCTACACCTTC. This sequence encodes CASSLAGQGLYGYTF.

This clonotype was counted between two and nine times. This rearrangement joins TRBV5-1 to TRBJ1-2; unclear D gene. Germline CDR1 SGHRS, CDR2 YFSETQ. The V gene lost 1 base and the J gene lost 0 bases, with 7 bases spanning the gap. The CDR3 sequence is 14 residues long. The CDR3 DNA reads TGCGCCAGCAGCTTGCTAGCGGCTAACTATGGCTACACCTTC. Residues: CASSLLAANYGYTF.

A note on this clonotype: One end of the junction fails to match germline, which may point to a read error. The rearrangement joins TRBV27 to TRBJ2-1; D is unresolved. CDR3 size: 15 residues. CDR1 is MNHEY, CDR2 SMNVEV, per germline (reference sequence). CDR3 sequence (DNA): TGTGCCAGCAGTTTATCGGGATCCTCCAACAATGAGCAGTTCTTC. Its translation is CASSLSGSSNNEQFF.

CDR3 nucleotides: TGTGCCACCAGTGACAACAGACTTAATCAGCCCCAGCATTTT. Translating it yields CATSDNRLNQPQHF. This sequence joins TRBV24-1 and TRBJ1-5; unclear D gene. CDR1 is KGHDR and CDR2 is SFDVKD in the germline V gene. The CDR3 is 14 residues long. Trimming shortened V by 4 bases and J by 4 bases, and 10 bases separated the two germline ends.

The chain has TRBV15 and TRBJ2-2, with 9 bases matching TRBD1. The CDR3 spans 15 residues. The V segment lost 3 bases and the J segment 4 bases; nucleotides outside the gene matches: 3. The germline V gene encodes CDR1 LNHNV and CDR2 YYDKDF (reference sequence). The CDR3 here is CATSRDRGGTGELFF. CDR3 nucleotide sequence: TGTGCCACCAGCAGGGACAGGGGTGGCACCGGGGAGCTGTTTTTT. Supplemented by reference TRBV15 and TRBJ2-2, the full variable domain reads DAMVIQNPRYQVTQFGKPVTLSCSQTLNHNVMYWYQQKSSQAPKLLFHYYDKDFNNEADTPDNFQSRRPNTSFCFLDIRSPGLGDTAMYLCATSRDRGGTGELFFGEGSRLTVL.

This clonotype was observed a single time. J is TRBJ2-1 and V is TRBV20-1; D is possibly TRBD2 (6 bases). Germline values: CDR1 DFQATT, CDR2 SNEGSKA (reference sequence). The CDR3 contains 11 residues. With 4 bases removed from V and 9 bases from J, the gap between germline ends came to 10 bases. CDR3 DNA: TGCAGTGCTACGAGGGGAGGTGAGCAGTTCTTC. Its translation is CSATRGGEQFF.